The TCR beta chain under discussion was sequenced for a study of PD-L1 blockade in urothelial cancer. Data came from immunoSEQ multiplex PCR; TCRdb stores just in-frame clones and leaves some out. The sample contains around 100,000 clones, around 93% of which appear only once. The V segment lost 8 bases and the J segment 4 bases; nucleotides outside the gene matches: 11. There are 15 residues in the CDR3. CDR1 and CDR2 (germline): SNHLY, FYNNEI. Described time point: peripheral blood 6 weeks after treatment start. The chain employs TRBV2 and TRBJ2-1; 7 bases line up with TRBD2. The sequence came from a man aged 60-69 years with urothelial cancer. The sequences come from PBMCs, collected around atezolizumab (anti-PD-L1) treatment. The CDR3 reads CASSPEASGYNEQFF. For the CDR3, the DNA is TGTGCCAGCTCCCCGGAGGCTAGCGGATACAATGAGCAGTTCTTC.